This T cell receptor beta chain was sequenced for a study of CD8+CD57+ T cells in acquired aplastic anemia. Study in general: Yields of DNA that came from sorted CD4+ and CD8+ cells averaged roughly 3.2 ug.

Patients picked for sequencing had shown CD8+CD57+ cell expansion detected by flow cytometry. Trimming shortened V by 4 bases and J by 2 bases, and 18 bases separated the two germline ends. The CDR3 loop spans 16 amino acids. The germline gives CDR1 LNHNV, CDR2 YYDKDF (reference sequence). Genomic DNA was employed as the template in profiling TCR beta VDJ and CDR3. TCRdb reprocessed the reads with MiXCR, giving one entry per CDR3 protein. The sample shows 220,000 or so distinct CDR3 sequences, around three fifths of them seen only once. Sequencing input: sorted CD4+, CD8+, or CD8+CD57+ T cells (not recorded which) from PBMCs. The rearrangement uses TRBV15 and TRBJ2-7; D may be TRBD1 (7 bases). The receptor was derived from a human donor with aplastic anemia. CDR3 in DNA: TGTGCCACCAGCACGTCTTTGCGGGACAGCCCCTACGAGCAGTACTTC. Translation gives CATSTSLRDSPYEQYF. Full variable domain (missing parts from reference TRBV15 and TRBJ2-7): DAMVIQNPRYQVTQFGKPVTLSCSQTLNHNVMYWYQQKSSQAPKLLFHYYDKDFNNEADTPDNFQSRRPNTSFCFLDIRSPGLGDTAMYLCATSTSLRDSPYEQYFGPGTRLTVT.